In this sample, the clone carrying this TCR beta chain turned up many times. The antigen is undetermined. Regarding time point: sample taken at primary tumor resection. Tumor, nontumor lung or frozen PBMC supplied whole RNA, sequenced without sorting. This entry is derived from a study of spatial heterogeneity in lung cancer. Study-wide background: Tumor regions showed TCR transcript counts that correlated strongly with a T cell module score from matched bulk RNA-seq. Combinations of a unique TCR and a UMI were tallied in raw reads, and on average each appeared more than ten times.

Whole-study findings and limits: Tracking of tumor mutation counts was seen in expanded intratumoral alpha and beta TCR counts.

TCR cDNA molecules were tagged individually, and each one carried a unique molecular identifier. MiXCR, applied by TCRdb to the 5' RACE reads, yields one record per CDR3 protein. The data show around 100,000 distinct CDR3 sequences, about 4.6% seen once. Source: lung tumor tissue, taken at surgery. This clonotype was sampled from a male donor with early-stage non-small cell lung cancer.

CDR3 region: CASSLLLAGLNRDEQYF. For the CDR3, the DNA is TGTGCCAGCAGTTTATTACTAGCGGGGCTTAACCGGGACGAGCAGTACTTC. The chain joins TRBV28 to TRBJ2-7, with TRBD2 matching 10 bases. Germline CDR1 MDHEN, CDR2 SYDVKM. The CDR3 is 17 residues long. The trim removed 1 base at V and 5 bases at J, leaving 11 bases unmatched.